These 20 T cell receptor beta chains were all obtained from the same sample, sequenced in a study of CD8+ T cells in alopecia areata. Reverse transcribed after extraction, RNA yielded cDNA as the sequencing template. Sequencing was performed with immunoSEQ multiplex PCR; in TCRdb, only in-frame clones are kept and a portion is missing. The table lists 140,000 to 150,000 clones, nearly 55% of them singletons. Treatment reported: oral pan-JAK inhibitor, 5-10 mg twice daily. Material: CD8+ T cells sorted from blood, obtained at week 4, from a patient treated with tofacitinib. Receptors originate from a human donor with alopecia areata.

The chain couples TRBV19 to TRBJ2-1, with D perhaps given as TRBD1 or TRBD2 (6 bases each). Germline V lookup: CDR1 LNHDA, CDR2 SQIVND (reference sequence). The germline V and J ends were trimmed by 7 bases and 3 bases, with 10 bases remaining between them. CDR3 length: 13 amino acids. The CDR3 reads CASTQGGYNEQFF. The CDR3 DNA reads TGTGCCAGTACACAGGGAGGCTACAATGAGCAGTTCTTC.

The chain carries TRBV7-9 and TRBJ2-1; D possibly uses TRBD1 or TRBD2 (5 bases each). CDR1 SEHNR and CDR2 FQNEAQ come from the germline V gene (reference sequence). The CDR3 is 13 amino acids. Trimming left V 1 base short and J 10 bases short, with 11 bases between. Here the CDR3 DNA reads TGTGCCAGCAGCTTAGAGTGGGGGTCAGAGCAGTTCTTC. This gives the protein CASSLEWGSEQFF. Supplemented by reference TRBV7-9 and TRBJ2-1, the full variable domain reads DTGVSQNPRHKITKRGQNVTFRCDPISEHNRLYWYRQTLGQGPEFLTYFQNEAQLEKSRLLSDRFSAERPKGSFSTLEIQRTEQGDSAMYLCASSLEWGSEQFFGPGTRLTVL.

This chain's CDR3 is CASSANQGAGTEAFF. DNA of the CDR3: TGTGCCAGCAGCGCAAATCAGGGGGCGGGGACTGAAGCTTTCTTT. The chain uses TRBV9 and TRBJ1-1; 8 nucleotides agree with TRBD1. CDR1 is SGDLS, CDR2 YYNGEE, per germline. Trimming took 3 bases from V and 5 from J; bases not matched to a gene: 9. This CDR3 comprises 15 residues.

This sequence joins TRBV13 and TRBJ2-1; TRBD2 aligns across 7 bases. V lost 2 bases and J lost 5; bases outside the gene matches: 9. The CDR3 totals 16 residues. Germline CDR1 and CDR2: PRHDT and FYEKMQ (reference sequence). The CDR3 reads CASSLMGGIRNNEQFF. The CDR3, as DNA: TGTGCCAGCAGCTTAATGGGGGGGATACGCAACAATGAGCAGTTCTTC.

A note on this clone: Other DNA sequences in this sample translate to the same CDR3. The chain has TRBV5-1 and TRBJ2-7; no firm D call. Germline assignment: CDR1 SGHRS and CDR2 YFSETQ. V was trimmed by 2 bases and J by 4 bases, leaving 4 bases between them. This CDR3 is built from 11 residues. CDR3 nucleotide sequence: TGCGCCAGCAGCTTCGGGTACGAGCAGTACTTC. Translation gives CASSFGYEQYF. Full variable domain (outside the CDR3, taken from reference TRBV5-1 and TRBJ2-7): KAGVTQTPRYLIKTRGQQVTLSCSPISGHRSVSWYQQTPGQGLQFLFEYFSETQRNKGNFPGRFSGRQFSNSRSEMNVSTLELGDSALYLCASSFGYEQYFGPGTRLTVT.

The genes are TRBV5-1 and TRBJ2-1; 9 bases align to TRBD2. Germline values: CDR1 SGHRS, CDR2 YFSETQ. With V trimmed by 2 bases and J by 1 base, 7 bases remained unmatched. The CDR3 has 17 residues. CDR3 region: CASSFAASGDSYNEQFF. The CDR3, as DNA: TGCGCCAGCAGCTTCGCGGCTAGCGGGGATTCCTACAATGAGCAGTTCTTC.

This clone was seen only once. The chain carries TRBV5-4 and TRBJ2-5; D gene ambiguous. The CDR3 totals 13 residues. The germline V gene encodes CDR1 SGHNT and CDR2 YYREEE (reference sequence). V lost 0 bases, J lost 3 bases, and 6 bases lay in between. CDR3 coding DNA: TGTGCCAGCAGCTTGGTCGAGGAAGAGACCCAGTACTTC. Translated: CASSLVEEETQYF.

This chain uses TRBV4-1 with TRBJ1-2; D is perhaps TRBD1 (6 bases). The V gene lost 4 bases and the J gene lost 5 bases, with 14 bases spanning the gap. Germline loops: CDR1 MGHRA, CDR2 YSYEKL. The CDR3 contains 14 residues. The CDR3 DNA sequence: TGCGCCAGCAGCCCTGAACAGGGACATTATGGCTACACCTTC. This sequence encodes CASSPEQGHYGYTF.

The chain recombines TRBV29-1 with TRBJ2-7; D remains unclear. Germline loops: CDR1 SQVTM, CDR2 ANQGSEA. This CDR3 is 12 amino acids long. The germline V and J ends were trimmed by 0 bases and 4 bases, with 7 bases remaining between them. The chain's CDR3 is CSVEEAEYEQYF. CDR3 in DNA: TGCAGCGTTGAAGAGGCGGAATACGAGCAGTACTTC.

The rearrangement links TRBV7-2 to TRBJ2-7; 10 nucleotides match TRBD1. Germline CDR1 is SGHTA and CDR2 is FQGNSA. V dropped 5 bases and J dropped 5; count of bases not matched to a gene: 3. The CDR3 length is 13 residues. CDR3 region: CASSIGTGDEQYF. CDR3 DNA: TGTGCCAGCAGCATCGGGACAGGGGACGAGCAGTACTTC.

The rearrangement links TRBV13 to TRBJ1-4, with D possibly matching TRBD1 (6 bases). V was trimmed by 4 bases and J by 6 bases, leaving 15 bases between them. The V gene's germline CDR1 is PRHDT and CDR2 FYEKMQ (reference sequence). The CDR3 totals 15 residues. For the CDR3, the DNA is TGTGCCAGCAGCTCCGGGGGGCAGGAGGATGAAAAACTGTTTTTT. Residues: CASSSGGQEDEKLFF.

The V call is TRBV29-1, the J call TRBJ1-1; 7 nucleotides agree with TRBD1. The V and J ends lost 6 bases and 1 base, in that order; junction bases with no gene match: 14. In germline, CDR1 is SQVTM, CDR2 ANQGSEA. CDR3 length: 16 residues. The chain's CDR3 is CSVLAPDRASNTEAFF. The CDR3 DNA reads TGCAGCGTCCTCGCCCCTGACAGGGCCTCGAACACTGAAGCTTTCTTT.

This sequence joins TRBV13 and TRBJ1-2; perhaps TRBD1 as D (5 bases). Germline V gene sequence: CDR1 PRHDT, CDR2 FYEKMQ (reference sequence). The CDR3 covers 15 residues. Trimming pared 0 bases from V and 5 bases from J, leaving 13 bases between. For the CDR3, the DNA is TGTGCCAGCAGCTTAGGAGGGCAGGGAATTTATGGCTACACCTTC. Encoded protein: CASSLGGQGIYGYTF.

This clone appeared once. The J gene is TRBJ2-1, the V gene TRBV30, with TRBD1 identical over 10 bases. Germline trimming cut 2 bases from V and 7 bases from J; bases unmatched to any gene: 5. The CDR3 runs to 14 residues. The V gene's germline CDR1 is GTSNPN and CDR2 SVGIG (reference sequence). CDR3 protein: CAWSPGTGDNEQFF. In DNA form, the CDR3 reads TGTGCCTGGAGTCCCGGGACAGGGGATAATGAGCAGTTCTTC.

The table lists this clone with a few counts. This chain joins TRBV25-1 and TRBJ2-7, with D possibly TRBD2 on 5 matching bases. V was cut by 2 bases and J by 2 bases, with 7 bases left in between. The CDR3 covers 13 residues. Germline V gene lookup returns CDR1 MGHDK and CDR2 SYGVNS. The CDR3 loop is CASSEGGTYEQYF. Here the CDR3 DNA reads TGTGCCAGCAGTGAAGGAGGAACCTACGAGCAGTACTTC.

This clone was picked up a small number of times. The chain has TRBV13 and TRBJ2-7; no definite D call. The CDR3 extends over 13 amino acids. The V end lost 4 bases, the J end lost 4 bases, and 11 bases lay between the germline ends. Germline CDR1 PRHDT, CDR2 FYEKMQ (reference sequence). The CDR3 sequence is CASSSQAQYEQYF. The CDR3 coding sequence is TGTGCCAGCAGCTCCCAAGCCCAGTACGAGCAGTACTTC.

To note about this clone: This CDR3 is also generated by other DNA sequences in the sample. V is TRBV11-2 and J is TRBJ2-7; no definite D call. CDR3 length: 12 residues. V was pared by 4 bases and J by 2 bases, with 6 bases between. CDR1 is SGHAT and CDR2 is FQNNGV in the germline V gene. The chain's CDR3 is CASSSSPYEQYF. The DNA for the CDR3 is TGTGCCAGCAGCTCGTCCCCCTACGAGCAGTACTTC.

The chain couples TRBV5-4 to TRBJ2-2; D is uncertain. Germline CDR1 reads SGHNT; CDR2 reads YYREEE (reference sequence). The CDR3 spans 12 residues. Between the trimmed V and J ends, which lost 3 bases and 8 bases, there was a span of 8 bases. The CDR3 nucleotides read TGTGCCAGCAGCTCGCCGTCGGGGGAGCTGTTTTTT. It codes for CASSSPSGELFF.

The gene calls are TRBV6-5 and TRBJ2-7; TRBD1 agrees at 7 bases. The V gene's germline CDR1 is MNHEY and CDR2 SVGAGI. J lost 6 bases, V lost 7 bases, and 6 bases had no gene match. The CDR3 consists of 12 residues. The CDR3 loop reads CASTNDRAEQYF. CDR3 coding DNA: TGTGCCAGCACTAACGACAGGGCCGAGCAGTACTTC.

A remark on this clone: The sample holds other DNA sequences that translate to the same CDR3. V gene TRBV30 combines with J gene TRBJ2-3, with 7 bases aligning to TRBD1. The CDR3 has 14 amino acids. Germline V gene data show CDR1 as GTSNPN and CDR2 as SVGIG (reference sequence). Trimming removed 1 base from V and 3 bases from J; junction bases left unmatched: 4. The chain's CDR3 is CAWSAAGGTDTQYF. The CDR3 nucleotides read TGTGCCTGGAGTGCGGCAGGGGGTACAGATACGCAGTATTTT. The full variable domain, rest sourced from reference TRBV30 and TRBJ2-3, is SQTIHQWPATLVQPVGSPLSLECTVEGTSNPNLYWYRQAAGRGLQLLFYSVGIGQISSEVPQNLSASRPQDRQFILSSKKLLLSDSGFYLCAWSAAGGTDTQYFGPGTRLTVL.